This entry is about one T cell receptor (beta chain). This sample was taken from a study of blood T cell repertoires in COVID-19. Study-level information: Nucleic acid was either cDNA or gDNA, and it came from T cells, B-cell-depleted T cells, or PBMCs.

Germline V gene data show CDR1 as SGHAT and CDR2 as FQNNGV. The CDR3 totals 14 residues. With 3 bases clipped from V and 6 bases from J, the junction kept 7 bases outside the gene matches. Original data processing: Amplification of reference gene primers was used by the study to estimate nucleated cell counts. Assay: immunoSEQ multiplex PCR; the TCRdb copy retains only in-frame clones and omits some. That table is the source of V, J and clone size, and D and trimming were worked out from the DNA. The data show around 64,000 clones, 87% seen once. This receptor was identified in a woman aged 18-29 years with acute or convalescent COVID-19. Sequencing was carried out using peripheral blood. The rearrangement links TRBV11-2 to TRBJ2-7; 8 nucleotides align to TRBD1. CDR3 bases: TGTGCCAGCAGCTTGGGGACAGGCGCCTTCGAGCAGTACTTC. It encodes CASSLGTGAFEQYF.